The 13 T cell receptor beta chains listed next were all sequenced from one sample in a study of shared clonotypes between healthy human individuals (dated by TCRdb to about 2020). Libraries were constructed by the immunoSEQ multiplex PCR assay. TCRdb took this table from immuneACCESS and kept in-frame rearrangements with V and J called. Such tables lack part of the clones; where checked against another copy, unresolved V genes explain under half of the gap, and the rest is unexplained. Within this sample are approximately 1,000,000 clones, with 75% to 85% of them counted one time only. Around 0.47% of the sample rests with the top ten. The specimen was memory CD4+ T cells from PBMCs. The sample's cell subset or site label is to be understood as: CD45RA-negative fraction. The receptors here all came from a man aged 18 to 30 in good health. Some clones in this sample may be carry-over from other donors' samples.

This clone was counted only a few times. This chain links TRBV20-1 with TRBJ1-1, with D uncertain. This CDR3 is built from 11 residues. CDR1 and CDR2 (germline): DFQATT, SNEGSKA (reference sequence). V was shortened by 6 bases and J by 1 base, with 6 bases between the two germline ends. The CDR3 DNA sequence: TGCAGTGCGGTGAGGAACACTGAAGCTTTCTTT. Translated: CSAVRNTEAFF.

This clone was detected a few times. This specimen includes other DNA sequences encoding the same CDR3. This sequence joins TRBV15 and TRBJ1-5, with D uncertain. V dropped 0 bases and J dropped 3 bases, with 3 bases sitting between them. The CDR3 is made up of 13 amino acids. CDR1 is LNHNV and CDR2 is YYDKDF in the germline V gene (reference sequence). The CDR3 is CATSRDPNQPQHF. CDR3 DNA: TGTGCCACCAGCAGAGATCCCAATCAGCCCCAGCATTTT.

The CDR3 region is CASSPPSSTALFF. The CDR3 nucleotides are TGTGCCAGCTCACCCCCCTCTAGCACAGCCCTGTTTTTT. J is TRBJ1-4 and V is TRBV18; D is ambiguous. CDR3 length: 13 residues. V lost 3 bases to trimming and J lost 14 bases, with 16 bases between them. Germline CDR1 and CDR2: KGHSH and LQKENI.

The CDR3 bases are TGTGCCAGCAGCCAAGAAAAGGGTAGGGGTAATGAAAAACTGTTTTTT. Its translation: CASSQEKGRGNEKLFF. This chain joins TRBV4-2 and TRBJ1-4, with D maybe TRBD1 (5 bases). This CDR3 contains 16 residues. The germline gives CDR1 LGHNA, CDR2 YNFKEQ. Trimming pared 0 bases from V and 4 bases from J, leaving 12 bases between.

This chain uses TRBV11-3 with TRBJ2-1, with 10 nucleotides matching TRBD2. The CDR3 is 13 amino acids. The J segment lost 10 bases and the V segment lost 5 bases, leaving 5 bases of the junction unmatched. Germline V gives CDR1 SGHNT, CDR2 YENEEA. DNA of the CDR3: TGTGCCAGCAGCCGAGCGGGAGGGAGAGAGCAGTTCTTC. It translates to CASSRAGGREQFF.

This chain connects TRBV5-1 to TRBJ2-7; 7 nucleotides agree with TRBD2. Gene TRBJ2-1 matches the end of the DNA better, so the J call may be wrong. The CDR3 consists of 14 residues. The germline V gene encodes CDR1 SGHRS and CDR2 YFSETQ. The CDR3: CASRVGTTNNEQFF. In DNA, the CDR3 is TGCGCCAGCAGAGTCGGGACTACTAACAATGAGCAGTTCTTC.

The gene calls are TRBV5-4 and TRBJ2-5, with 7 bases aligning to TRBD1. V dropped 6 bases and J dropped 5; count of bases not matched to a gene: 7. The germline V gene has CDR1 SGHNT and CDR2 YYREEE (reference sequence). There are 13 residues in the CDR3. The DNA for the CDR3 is TGTGCCAGCAACGCAGGGGGACGGGAGACCCAGTACTTC. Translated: CASNAGGRETQYF.

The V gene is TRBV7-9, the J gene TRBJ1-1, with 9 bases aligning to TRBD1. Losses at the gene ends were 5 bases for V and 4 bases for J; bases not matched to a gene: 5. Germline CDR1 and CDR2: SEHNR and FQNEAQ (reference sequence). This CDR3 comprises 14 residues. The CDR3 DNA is TGTGCCAGCAGCCCAGGGACAGGGAGCACTGAAGCTTTCTTT. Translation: CASSPGTGSTEAFF.

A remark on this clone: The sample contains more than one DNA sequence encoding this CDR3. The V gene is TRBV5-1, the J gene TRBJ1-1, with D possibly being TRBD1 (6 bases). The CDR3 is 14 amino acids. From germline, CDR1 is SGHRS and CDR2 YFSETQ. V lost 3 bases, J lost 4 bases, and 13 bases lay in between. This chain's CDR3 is CASSSQGIGTEAFF. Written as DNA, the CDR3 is TGCGCCAGCAGCTCCCAGGGGATAGGCACTGAAGCTTTCTTT. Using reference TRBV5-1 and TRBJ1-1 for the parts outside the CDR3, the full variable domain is KAGVTQTPRYLIKTRGQQVTLSCSPISGHRSVSWYQQTPGQGLQFLFEYFSETQRNKGNFPGRFSGRQFSNSRSEMNVSTLELGDSALYLCASSSQGIGTEAFFGQGTRLTVV.

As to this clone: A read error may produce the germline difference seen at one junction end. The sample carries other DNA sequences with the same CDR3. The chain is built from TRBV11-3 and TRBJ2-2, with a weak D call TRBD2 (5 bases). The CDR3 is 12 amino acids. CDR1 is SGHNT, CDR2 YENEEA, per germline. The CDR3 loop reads CASSRTSGELFF. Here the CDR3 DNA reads TGTGCCAGCAGTCGCACATCCGGGGAGCTGTTTTTC. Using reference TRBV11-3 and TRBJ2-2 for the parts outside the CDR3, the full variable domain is EAGVVQSPRYKIIEKKQPVAFWCNPISGHNTLYWYLQNLGQGPELLIRYENEEAVDDSQLPKDRFSAERLKGVDSTLKIQPAELGDSAVYLCASSRTSGELFFGEGSRLTVL.

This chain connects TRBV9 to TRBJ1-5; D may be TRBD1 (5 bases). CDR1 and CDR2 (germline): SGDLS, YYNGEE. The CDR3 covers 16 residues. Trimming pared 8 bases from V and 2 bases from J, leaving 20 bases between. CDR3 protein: CARHGADKRCNQPQHF. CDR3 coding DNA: TGTGCCAGACACGGGGCGGACAAGAGGTGCAATCAGCCCCAGCATTTT.

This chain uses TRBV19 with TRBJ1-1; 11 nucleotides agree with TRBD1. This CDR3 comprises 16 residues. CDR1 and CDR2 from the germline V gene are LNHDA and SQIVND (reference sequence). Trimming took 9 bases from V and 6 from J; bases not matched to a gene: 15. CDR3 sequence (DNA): TGTGCCAGCAACCCCCGGGACAGGGGGACGGGGGCTGAAGCTTTCTTT. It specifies CASNPRDRGTGAEAFF.

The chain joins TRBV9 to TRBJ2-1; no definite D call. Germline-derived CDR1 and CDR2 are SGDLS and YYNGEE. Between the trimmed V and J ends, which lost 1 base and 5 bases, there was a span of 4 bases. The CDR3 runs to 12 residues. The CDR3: CASSVRNNEQFF. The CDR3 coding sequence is TGTGCCAGCAGCGTACGAAACAATGAGCAGTTCTTC.